Presented here are 5 T cell receptor beta chains from one specimen sequenced in a study of STAT5B mutations in CD4+ large granular lymphocyte leukemia. Measured with immunoSEQ multiplex PCR; TCRdb has only the in-frame clones, and not every one. This table holds 23,000 or so clones, about 79% found once. Sequenced sample: CD4+ T cells from blood buffy coats. The receptors originated from a human donor in good health.

J is TRBJ2-1 and V is TRBV6-1; D remains unclear. The germline CDR1 and CDR2 sequences are MNHNS and SASEGT. Trimming took off 6 bases at V and 7 bases at J, with 16 bases between the two ends. CDR3 length: 14 amino acids. The CDR3 DNA is TGTGCCAGCAGCAAGGGTCCCACCAAAAATGAGCAGTTCTTC. Protein product: CASSKGPTKNEQFF.

In its sample, this clone was seen once. J is TRBJ1-1 and V is TRBV2; D not resolved. Germline CDR1 reads SNHLY; CDR2 reads FYNNEI. Trimming cost V 3 bases and J 0 bases, with 8 bases left between them. This CDR3 region has 14 residues. This CDR3 reads CASSDEALNTEAFF. For the CDR3, the DNA is TGTGCCAGCAGTGACGAGGCTTTGAACACTGAAGCTTTCTTT.

The rearrangement joins TRBV29-1 to TRBJ2-3; the match to TRBD2 covers 10 bases. Germline V CDR1 and CDR2: SQVTM, ANQGSEA. This CDR3 is built from 17 residues. The J segment lost 5 bases and the V segment lost 4 bases, leaving 15 bases of the junction unmatched. For the CDR3, the DNA is TGCAGCGTTGCCCCTTTTGGAGCGGGAGGGCCGGGAGATACGCAGTATTTT. It specifies CSVAPFGAGGPGDTQYF.

The chain carries TRBV2 and TRBJ2-7, with no clear D. This CDR3 spans 11 amino acids. CDR1 is SNHLY and CDR2 is FYNNEI in the germline V gene. V lost 4 bases and J 4 bases, leaving 5 bases between the germline ends. The CDR3 bases are TGTGCCAGCAGTGTCGAGTACGAGCAGTACTTC. This sequence encodes CASSVEYEQYF.

The rearrangement uses TRBV28 and TRBJ1-4; 9 bases agree with TRBD1. The germline gives CDR1 MDHEN, CDR2 SYDVKM. The CDR3 is 14 amino acids. The trim removed 6 bases at V and 8 bases at J, leaving 7 bases unmatched. CDR3 DNA: TGTGCCAGCAGCCCGGGACAGGGCAGCGAAAAACTGTTTTTT. This translates into CASSPGQGSEKLFF.